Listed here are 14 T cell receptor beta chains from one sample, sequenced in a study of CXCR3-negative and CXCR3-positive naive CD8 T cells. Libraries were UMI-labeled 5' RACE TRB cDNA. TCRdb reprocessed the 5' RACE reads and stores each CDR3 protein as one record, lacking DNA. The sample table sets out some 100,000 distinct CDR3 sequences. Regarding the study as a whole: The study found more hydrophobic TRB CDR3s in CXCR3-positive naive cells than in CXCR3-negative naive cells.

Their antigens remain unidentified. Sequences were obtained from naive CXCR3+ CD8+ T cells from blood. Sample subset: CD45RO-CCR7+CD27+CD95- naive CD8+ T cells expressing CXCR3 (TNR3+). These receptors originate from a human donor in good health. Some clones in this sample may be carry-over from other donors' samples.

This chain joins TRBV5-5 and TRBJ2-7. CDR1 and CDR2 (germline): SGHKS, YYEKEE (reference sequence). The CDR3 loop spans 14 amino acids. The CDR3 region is CASSLTNPTYEQYF. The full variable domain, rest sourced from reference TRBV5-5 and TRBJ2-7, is DAGVTQSPTHLIKTRGQQVTLRCSPISGHKSVSWYQQVLGQGPQFIFQYYEKEERGRGNFPDRFSARQFPNYSSELNVNALLLGDSALYLCASSLTNPTYEQYFGPGTRLTVT.

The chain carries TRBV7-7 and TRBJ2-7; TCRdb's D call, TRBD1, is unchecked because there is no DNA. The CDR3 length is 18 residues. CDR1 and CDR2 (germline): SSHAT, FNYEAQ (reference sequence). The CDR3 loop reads CASSLVASAQFCSYEQYF. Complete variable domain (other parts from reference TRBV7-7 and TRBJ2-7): GAGVSQSPRYKVTKRGQDVTLRCDPISSHATLYWYQQALGQGPEFLTYFNYEAQPDKSGLPSDRFSAERPEGSISTLTIQRTEQRDSAMYRCASSLVASAQFCSYEQYFGPGTRLTVT.

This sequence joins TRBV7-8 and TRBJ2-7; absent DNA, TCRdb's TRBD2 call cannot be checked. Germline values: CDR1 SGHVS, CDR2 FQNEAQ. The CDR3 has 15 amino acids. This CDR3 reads CASSLAGTSSYEQYF.

The CDR3 loop is CSAGDGGSNQPQHF. The chain employs TRBV20-1 and TRBJ1-5. Per the germline V gene, CDR1 is DFQATT and CDR2 is SNEGSKA (reference sequence). The CDR3 runs 14 residues.

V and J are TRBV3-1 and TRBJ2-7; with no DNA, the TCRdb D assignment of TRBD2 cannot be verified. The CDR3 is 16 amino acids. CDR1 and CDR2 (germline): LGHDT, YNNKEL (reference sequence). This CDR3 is CASTAGSKWGLYEQYF.

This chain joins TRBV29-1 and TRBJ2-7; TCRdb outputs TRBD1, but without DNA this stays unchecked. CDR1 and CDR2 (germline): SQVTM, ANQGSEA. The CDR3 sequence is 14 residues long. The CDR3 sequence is CSVEGGGAPVEQYF.

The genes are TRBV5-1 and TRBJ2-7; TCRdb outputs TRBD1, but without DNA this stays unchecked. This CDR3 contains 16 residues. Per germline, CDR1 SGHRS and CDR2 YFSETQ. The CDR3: CASSLFSGTGIYEQYF.

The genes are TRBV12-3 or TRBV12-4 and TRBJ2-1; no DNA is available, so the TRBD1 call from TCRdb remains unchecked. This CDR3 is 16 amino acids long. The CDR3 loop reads CASTVGQASSYNEQFF.

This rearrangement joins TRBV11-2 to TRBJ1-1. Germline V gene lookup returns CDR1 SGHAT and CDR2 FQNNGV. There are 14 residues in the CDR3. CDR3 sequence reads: CASSLGQSNTEAFF.

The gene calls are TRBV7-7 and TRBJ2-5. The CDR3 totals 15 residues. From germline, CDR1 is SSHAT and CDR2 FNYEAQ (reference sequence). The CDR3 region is CASSLVPGWGETQYF.

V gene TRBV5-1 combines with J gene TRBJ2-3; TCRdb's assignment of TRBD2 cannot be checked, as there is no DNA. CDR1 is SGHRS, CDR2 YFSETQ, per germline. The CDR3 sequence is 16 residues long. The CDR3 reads CASSFPRAGSTDTQYF.

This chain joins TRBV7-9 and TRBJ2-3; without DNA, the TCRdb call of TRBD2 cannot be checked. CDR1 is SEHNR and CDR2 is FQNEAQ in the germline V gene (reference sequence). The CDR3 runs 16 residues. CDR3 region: CASSFELAGNTDTQYF. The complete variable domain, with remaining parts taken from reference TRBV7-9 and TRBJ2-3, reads DTGVSQNPRHKITKRGQNVTFRCDPISEHNRLYWYRQTLGQGPEFLTYFQNEAQLEKSRLLSDRFSAERPKGSFSTLEIQRTEQGDSAMYLCASSFELAGNTDTQYFGPGTRLTVL.

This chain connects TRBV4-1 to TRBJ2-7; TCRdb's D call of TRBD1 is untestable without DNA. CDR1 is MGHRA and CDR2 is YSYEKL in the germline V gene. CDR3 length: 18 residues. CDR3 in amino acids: CASSPASSYRGLTYEQYF.

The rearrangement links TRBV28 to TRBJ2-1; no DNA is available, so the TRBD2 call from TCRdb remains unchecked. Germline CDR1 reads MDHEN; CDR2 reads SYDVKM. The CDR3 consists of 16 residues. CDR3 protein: CASSLSTSGGAEEQFF.